These T cell receptor beta chains were read from a single sample in a study of human T cells and chemical hapten exposure. TCRdb processed the RACE reads anew with MiXCR; each CDR3 protein has one entry. The table shows roughly 98,000 distinct CDR3 sequences, with around 12% occurring only once. Sequenced material: whole blood, taken in connection with sensitization to the hapten diphenylcyclopropenone (DPC). Source of these receptors: a woman aged 35 to 49 with alopecia areata. Some clones in this sample may be carry-over from other donors' samples. The CDR3 runs from the conserved cysteine through the conserved F or W. The order of the fields is V gene, CDR3 length, clone size, CDR3 protein. Expanded clones are given a class, and other clones once, few, many or no size at all.

>TRBV6-5|13|few
CASSYSRANIQYF
>TRBV6-2/TRBV6-3|17|-
CASSRSGGSASNQPQHF
>TRBV7-9|12|-
CASSAVAGELFF
>TRBV7-9|13|few
CASSVTVNYGYTF
>TRBV27|16|few
CASSLMLAEPTDTQYF
>TRBV10-3|21|many
CAISEFLTLTSGRAGGDEQFF
>TRBV27|16|many
CASSLGRGLNTYEQYF
>TRBV28|11|few
CASSRRSEQYF
>TRBV7-8|14|few
CASSLGTGSGGYTF
>TRBV18|13|-
CASSPFGGDTQYF
>TRBV19|13|few
CASSGTDKETQYF
>TRBV5-5|13|few
CASSFSLDTAVHF
>TRBV4-3|16|-
CASSHGMGATNEKLFF
>TRBV10-3|13|-
CAINRAENTEAFF
>TRBV7-6|16|many
CASSRFQGAFYNEQFF
>TRBV27|15|-
CASRTGTDPAYEQYF
>TRBV18|14|-
CASSPRTSTDTQYF